The 24 T cell receptor beta chains reported below all come from one sample, sequenced in a study of molecular identifiers for immune sequencing clone quantification listed by TCRdb under 2018. The library was obtained by PCR. The instrument given in TCRdb is NextSeq 500. TCRdb reanalyzed the raw reads on its own, using fastp at Q25 for trimming and MiXCR for clone calling, and kept in-frame beta chains. Under each unique CDR3 protein, matching rows form one entry showing the most common genes and DNA. The sample table records roughly 320,000 distinct CDR3 sequences; roughly 24% of these occur just once. 0.74% of the sample goes to the ten largest clones. Sequenced: naive CD8+ T cells from blood, with Jurkat cell RNA spiked in. Per the publication, the cell subset or site label means: FACS-sorted CD8+CD4-CCR7+CD45RA+ naive T cells. These TCRs come from a human donor in good health. Some libraries in this study had Jurkat cell RNA spiked in.

The V gene is TRBV7-9, the J gene TRBJ2-3; D unresolved. The CDR3 consists of 14 residues. Trimming left V 1 base short and J 4 bases short, with 9 bases between. The germline gives CDR1 SEHNR, CDR2 FQNEAQ (reference sequence). The CDR3 nucleotides are TGTGCCAGCAGCTTAGTACGCGCAGCAGATACGCAGTATTTT. Its translation: CASSLVRAADTQYF.

The genes are TRBV2 and TRBJ1-4; 8 nucleotides agree with TRBD1. Germline CDR1 is SNHLY and CDR2 is FYNNEI. The CDR3 sequence is 21 residues long. V was pared by 3 bases and J by 7 bases, with 25 bases of the junction left unmatched. CDR3 nucleotides: TGTGCCAGCAGTGACCCCGGAAATTCGGTCAGGGGGCGGTCAGCTAGTGAAAAACTGTTTTTT. Translating gives CASSDPGNSVRGRSASEKLFF.

In the case of this clonotype: Its ends do not fully match the called genes, so a read error is possible. The chain links TRBV6-5 to TRBJ2-2; perhaps D is TRBD1 or TRBD2 (5 bases each). The germline gives CDR1 MNHEY, CDR2 SVGAGI. This CDR3 is built from 14 residues. The CDR3 loop is CASSYGSGTGELSF. CDR3 in DNA: TGTGCCAGCAGTTACGGGTCAGGGACCGGGGAGCTGTCTTTT.

On this clonotype itself: This CDR3 is missing its conserved last phenylalanine or tryptophan, likely due to a read error. This chain joins TRBV5-5 and TRBJ1-1; D possibly corresponds to TRBD1 (5 bases). The CDR3 contains 14 residues. Trimming cost V 1 base and J 5 bases, with 12 bases left between them. CDR1 and CDR2 from the germline V gene are SGHKS and YYEKEE (reference sequence). This CDR3 is CASSLWGDLTEAFS. The CDR3 nucleotides read TGTGCCAGCAGCTTGTGGGGGGATTTGACTGAAGCTTTCTCT.

The rearrangement links TRBV4-3 to TRBJ2-1; 10 bases fit TRBD2. The V and J ends lost 1 base and 4 bases, in that order; junction bases with no gene match: 7. The germline gives CDR1 LGHNA, CDR2 YSLEER. CDR3 length: 17 amino acids. Here the CDR3 DNA reads TGCGCCAGCAGCCAAGTAAGGGCTAGCGGGAGTTACAATGAGCAGTTCTTC. This translates into CASSQVRASGSYNEQFF.

This clonotype has only a few counts. The gene calls are TRBV15 and TRBJ2-3; the D call may be TRBD1 or TRBD2 (6 bases each). Germline V CDR1 and CDR2: LNHNV, YYDKDF (reference sequence). CDR3 length equals 17 residues. Between the trimmed V and J ends, which lost 0 bases and 1 base, there was a span of 14 bases. The CDR3 nucleotides read TGTGCCACCAGCAGAGATGGTATCGGGGGCCGCACAGATACGCAGTATTTT. This codes for CATSRDGIGGRTDTQYF.

In regard to this clonotype: This sequence may be a read error, since a much larger clone differs from it by one base. The chain carries TRBV6-2 or TRBV6-3 and TRBJ1-1; D uncertain. Germline V gives CDR1 MNHEY, CDR2 SVGEGT. This CDR3 is built from 16 residues. DNA for the CDR3: TGTGCCGGCAGTCCCGTGTTTGGGGATAGGAACACTGAAGCTTTCTTT. This sequence encodes CAGSPVFGDRNTEAFF.

Of note for this clonotype: Germline is not matched at one junction end, which may reflect a read error. The genes are TRBV7-6 and TRBJ1-3; D is uncertain. The CDR3 totals 15 residues. Germline loops: CDR1 SGHVS, CDR2 FNYEAQ. CDR3 residues: CASSDGLISGNTICF. In nucleotides, the CDR3 is TGTGCCAGCAGCGACGGACTGATATCTGGAAACACCATATGTTTT.

This clonotype was counted at least ten times. The chain combines TRBV7-6 with TRBJ2-6; D unresolved. The CDR3 length is 17 residues. Germline lookup yields CDR1 SGHVS and CDR2 FNYEAQ. Between the trimmed V and J ends, which lost 1 base and 0 bases, there was a span of 10 bases. Written as DNA, the CDR3 is TGTGCCAGCAGCTTAGGACGTGTAGGCTCTGGGGCCAACGTCCTGACTTTC. Translated: CASSLGRVGSGANVLTF.

The V gene is TRBV7-9, the J gene TRBJ2-7; D may match TRBD1 or TRBD2 (5 bases each). Between the trimmed V and J ends, which lost 0 bases and 7 bases, there was a span of 19 bases. CDR3 size: 16 residues. Germline-derived CDR1 and CDR2 are SEHNR and FQNEAQ (reference sequence). The CDR3 loop reads CASSLAPGSAKGEQYF. CDR3 bases: TGTGCCAGCAGCTTAGCCCCGGGTAGCGCCAAGGGGGAGCAGTACTTC.

This clonotype occurred a few times. The V gene is TRBV27, the J gene TRBJ2-2; D may match TRBD1 or TRBD2 (5 bases each). CDR3 size: 14 residues. CDR1 and CDR2 from the germline V gene are MNHEY and SMNVEV (reference sequence). Trimming took 2 bases from V and 6 from J, leaving 10 bases between them. CDR3 nucleotides: TGTGCCAGCAGTTTACCGGGGACCCCCGGGGAGCTGTTTTTT. Its protein is CASSLPGTPGELFF.

On this clonotype: Possible read error: a much larger clone is one base away. V is TRBV29-1 and J is TRBJ1-3; D is perhaps TRBD1 (5 bases). The CDR3 has 15 residues. Trimming took off 7 bases at V and 3 bases at J, with 19 bases between the two ends. Germline values: CDR1 SQVTM, CDR2 ANQGSEA. CDR3 amino acids: CSAGGLGGSGNTIYF. In DNA form, the CDR3 reads TGCAGCGCTGGGGGTCTAGGCGGGAGTGGAAACACCATATATTTT. Filled out from reference TRBV29-1 and TRBJ1-3, the complete variable domain reads SAVISQKPSRDICQRGTSLTIQCQVDSQVTMMFWYRQQPGQSLTLIATANQGSEATYESGFVIDKFPISRPNLTFSTLTVSNMSPEDSSIYLCSAGGLGGSGNTIYFGEGSWLTVV.

The chain uses TRBV27 and TRBJ2-2; no reliable D call. The V end lost 6 bases, the J end lost 5 bases, and 10 bases lay between the germline ends. From germline, CDR1 is MNHEY and CDR2 SMNVEV (reference sequence). The length of the CDR3 is 13 residues. The CDR3 DNA follows: TGTGCCAGCAGAGTTTCCGGAACCGGGGAGCTGTTTTTT. This gives the protein CASRVSGTGELFF.

This clonotype was seen only a few times. The V gene is TRBV12-3 or TRBV12-4, the J gene TRBJ2-3; unclear D gene. This CDR3 is 17 amino acids long. V gave up 5 bases and J gave up 0 bases, with 18 bases separating them. The chain's CDR3 is CASSPRGEDHSTDTQYF. Here the CDR3 DNA reads TGTGCCAGCAGTCCCCGTGGAGAGGACCATAGCACAGATACGCAGTATTTT.

A remark on this clonotype: This CDR3 is missing its conserved last phenylalanine or tryptophan, likely due to a read error. The gene calls are TRBV5-4 and TRBJ2-6, with D perhaps TRBD1 (6 bases). Germline CDR1 reads SGHNT; CDR2 reads YYREEE (reference sequence). The CDR3 is 15 amino acids. Trimming removed 2 bases from V and 4 bases from J, with 10 bases in between. CDR3 residues: CASSFWTAGANVLTS. As DNA, the CDR3 is TGTGCCAGCAGCTTCTGGACAGCCGGGGCCAACGTCCTGACTTCC.

A note on this clonotype: This may come from a read error, since a much larger clone is one base off. It is likely a read error, because the conserved phenylalanine at the end of the CDR3 is missing. The chain carries TRBV7-9 and TRBJ2-7; no clear D gene. Trimming removed 3 bases from V and 3 bases from J, with 12 bases in between. Per germline, CDR1 SEHNR and CDR2 FQNEAQ (reference sequence). The CDR3 contains 14 residues. The CDR3 region is CASSFTQSYYEQYI. The CDR3 region has the DNA TGTGCCAGCAGCTTCACACAGAGTTACTACGAGCAGTACATC.

The J gene is TRBJ2-1, the V gene TRBV7-8, with D uncertain. V was cut by 5 bases and J by 8 bases, with 16 bases left in between. Per the germline V gene, CDR1 is SGHVS and CDR2 is FQNEAQ. The CDR3 runs 14 residues. The CDR3 nucleotides are TGTGCCAGCAGCGAAGAACGAAATGTGGATGAGCAGTTCTTC. Its translation: CASSEERNVDEQFF.

This clonotype was seen ten or more times. J is TRBJ1-1 and V is TRBV20-1, with D perhaps TRBD1 (5 bases). This CDR3 has 14 residues. The V gene lost 0 bases and the J gene lost 6 bases, with 14 bases spanning the gap. Germline V CDR1 and CDR2: DFQATT, SNEGSKA (reference sequence). For the CDR3, the DNA is TGCAGTGCTAGAGATGAGGGGTGGACACCTGAAGCTTTCTTT. Encoded protein: CSARDEGWTPEAFF.

This clonotype was detected many times. The rearrangement joins TRBV5-6 to TRBJ2-1; weak D call: TRBD2 (5 bases). V gave up 3 bases and J gave up 4 bases, with 20 bases separating them. The germline CDR1 and CDR2 sequences are SGHDT and YYEEEE. The CDR3 has 17 amino acids. The CDR3 reads CASSSKSGAGIYNEQFF. The DNA of the CDR3 is TGTGCCAGCAGCTCGAAGAGCGGTGCGGGTATATACAATGAGCAGTTCTTC.

This rearrangement joins TRBV12-3 or TRBV12-4 to TRBJ2-3, with a weak D call TRBD2 (6 bases). V was shortened by 4 bases and J by 7 bases, with 18 bases between the two germline ends. This CDR3 comprises 15 residues. This CDR3 is CASSSYAGPEYTQYF. The CDR3 region has the DNA TGTGCCAGCAGTTCCTACGCGGGACCCGAATATACGCAGTATTTT.

The rearrangement uses TRBV4-1 and TRBJ1-2, with D uncertain. V lost 3 bases, J lost 1 base, and 15 bases lay in between. The CDR3 spans 16 residues. Germline V CDR1 and CDR2: MGHRA, YSYEKL. The CDR3 loop reads CASSHPTTEINYGYTF. The DNA for the CDR3 is TGCGCCAGCAGCCACCCTACTACAGAAATTAACTATGGCTACACCTTC.

The V gene is TRBV6-5, the J gene TRBJ2-6; 7 bases align to TRBD1. Germline lookup yields CDR1 MNHEY and CDR2 SVGAGI. CDR3 size: 23 residues. J lost 3 bases, V lost 1 base, and 24 bases had no gene match. The CDR3 DNA is TGTGCCAGCAGTTACTTCTCGGGGATCACCGACAGGGATTTATTGAGTGGGGCCAACGTCCTGACTTTC. It encodes CASSYFSGITDRDLLSGANVLTF.

This clonotype was seen more than once but under ten times. This rearrangement joins TRBV5-4 to TRBJ2-7, with D unclear. CDR1 is SGHNT and CDR2 is YYREEE in the germline V gene (reference sequence). The germline V and J ends were trimmed by 2 bases and 0 bases, with 9 bases remaining between them. The CDR3 consists of 14 residues. This CDR3 reads CASSLSPDSYEQYF. As DNA, the CDR3 is TGTGCCAGCAGCTTATCCCCGGACTCCTACGAGCAGTACTTC. The variable domain in full, with the rest retrieved from reference TRBV5-4 and TRBJ2-7, is ETGVTQSPTHLIKTRGQQVTLRCSSQSGHNTVSWYQQALGQGPQFIFQYYREEENGRGNFPPRFSGLQFPNYSSELNVNALELDDSALYLCASSLSPDSYEQYFGPGTRLTVT.

The table lists this clonotype with many counts. The rearrangement joins TRBV2 to TRBJ2-1, with 9 bases matching TRBD2. J was trimmed by 4 bases and V by 6 bases; bases with no gene match: 1. The length of the CDR3 is 13 residues. In germline, CDR1 is SNHLY, CDR2 FYNNEI. Here the CDR3 reads CASRTSGYNEQFF. As DNA, the CDR3 is TGTGCCAGCAGGACTAGCGGTTACAATGAGCAGTTCTTC.